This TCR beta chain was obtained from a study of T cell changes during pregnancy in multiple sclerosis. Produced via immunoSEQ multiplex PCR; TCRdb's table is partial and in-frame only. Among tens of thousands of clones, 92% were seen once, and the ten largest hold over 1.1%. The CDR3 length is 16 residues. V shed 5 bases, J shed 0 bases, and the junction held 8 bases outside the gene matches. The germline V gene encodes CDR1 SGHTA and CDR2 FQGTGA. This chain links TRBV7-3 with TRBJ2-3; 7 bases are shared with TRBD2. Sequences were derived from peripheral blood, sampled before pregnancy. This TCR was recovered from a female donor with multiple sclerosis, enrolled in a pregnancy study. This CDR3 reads CASSLAPGGSTDTQYF. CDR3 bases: TGTGCCAGCAGCCTAGCCCCGGGGGGAAGCACAGATACGCAGTATTTT.